The 26 T cell receptor beta chains in this list originate from one sample, sequenced in a study of shared clonotypes between healthy human individuals. Method: immunoSEQ multiplex PCR; TCRdb's copy keeps in-frame clones and lacks some. The sample holds over 950,000 clones, approximately 80% seen once. Material for sequencing was memory CD4+ T cells from PBMCs. Specified subset: CD45RA-negative fraction. The receptors here all came from a man between 18 and 29 years old in good health. Some clones in this sample may be carry-over from other donors' samples.

The chain couples TRBV4-2 to TRBJ2-1; TRBD2 agrees at 9 bases. The CDR3 has 16 amino acids. The V and J ends lost 4 bases and 4 bases, in that order; junction bases with no gene match: 8. CDR1 is LGHNA and CDR2 is YNFKEQ in the germline V gene. In DNA form, the CDR3 reads TGTGCCAGCAGCCGGGTTCTCCTAGCGGGGTACAATGAGCAGTTCTTC. Its protein product is CASSRVLLAGYNEQFF.

This chain connects TRBV28 to TRBJ2-7; 9 bases agree with TRBD1. The CDR3 extends over 13 amino acids. The trim removed 6 bases at V and 5 bases at J, leaving 5 bases unmatched. From germline, CDR1 is MDHEN and CDR2 SYDVKM. CDR3 nucleotides: TGTGCCAGCAGAAGGGACAGGGTGGACGAGCAGTACTTC. Translated: CASRRDRVDEQYF. Variable domain in full (rest from reference TRBV28 and TRBJ2-7): DVKVTQSSRYLVKRTGEKVFLECVQDMDHENMFWYRQDPGLGLRLIYFSYDVKMKEKGDIPEGYSVSREKKERFSLILESASTNQTSMYLCASRRDRVDEQYFGPGTRLTVT.

This clone was seen more than once but under ten times. CDR3 loop: CSVAPGWGMGEGAYF. The DNA for the CDR3 is TGCAGCGTGGCCCCCGGTTGGGGTATGGGAGAGGGTGCGTACTTC. The chain joins TRBV29-1 to TRBJ2-5, with D possibly TRBD2 on 5 matching bases. V lost 6 bases, J lost 13 bases, and 30 bases lay in between. The CDR3 spans 15 residues. CDR1 is SQVTM, CDR2 ANQGSEA, per germline.

This clone was detected once. The rearrangement links TRBV7-6 to TRBJ1-3; D not certain. CDR3 length: 15 amino acids. The germline V gene encodes CDR1 SGHVS and CDR2 FNYEAQ. The V end was cut by 6 bases, the J end by 4 bases, with 16 bases between. The CDR3: CASSLTREIGNTIYF. The DNA of the CDR3 is TGTGCCAGCAGTCTTACAAGGGAGATCGGAAACACCATATATTTT.

As regards this clone: This specimen includes other DNA sequences encoding the same CDR3. The chain employs TRBV7-3 and TRBJ2-1, with TRBD2 matching over 7 bases. After removal of 1 base from V and 0 bases from J, the junction contained 0 bases not matched to a gene. This CDR3 is built from 15 residues. Germline V CDR1 and CDR2: SGHTA, FQGTGA. Here the CDR3 DNA reads TGTGCCAGCAGCTTAAGCGGGAGCTCCTACAATGAGCAGTTCTTC. It codes for CASSLSGSSYNEQFF.

The gene calls are TRBV5-1 and TRBJ2-3; D possibly corresponds to TRBD2 (5 bases). The CDR3 spans 14 residues. Germline CDR1 SGHRS, CDR2 YFSETQ. V lost 7 bases and J lost 4, with 16 bases in between. The CDR3 region has the DNA TGCGCCAGCCTCCAAGGGAGCCAGGCAGATACGCAGTATTTT. This sequence encodes CASLQGSQADTQYF.

The rearrangement links TRBV2 to TRBJ2-5, with D uncertain. This CDR3 region has 14 residues. In germline, CDR1 is SNHLY, CDR2 FYNNEI. V lost 1 base to trimming and J lost 5 bases, with 11 bases between them. The CDR3 nucleotides read TGTGCCAGCAGTGAAGGTGGTTTTGATGAGACCCAGTACTTC. Translated, it gives CASSEGGFDETQYF.

The J gene is TRBJ2-7, the V gene TRBV7-2; D is perhaps TRBD2 (5 bases). Trimming shortened V by 6 bases and J by 2 bases, and 20 bases separated the two germline ends. Germline CDR1 SGHTA, CDR2 FQGNSA. The CDR3 totals 16 residues. CDR3 region: CASSYSPGYGPYEQYF. The CDR3 coding sequence is TGTGCCAGCAGTTACTCCCCGGGATACGGACCCTACGAGCAGTACTTC.

This clone showed up many times. The chain carries TRBV5-1 and TRBJ2-7; maybe TRBD1 (6 bases). Germline V CDR1 and CDR2: SGHRS, YFSETQ. The CDR3 is 15 residues long. V lost 3 bases to trimming and J lost 2 bases, with 15 bases between them. The CDR3 is CASSSSGTSTYEQYF. The CDR3 DNA follows: TGCGCCAGCAGCTCCAGTGGGACATCCACCTACGAGCAGTACTTC.

The J gene is TRBJ1-1, the V gene TRBV6-6; the D is unclear. The CDR3 totals 13 residues. Trimming stripped 2 bases from V and 5 bases from J, with 9 bases between. CDR1 is MNHNY, CDR2 SVGAGI, per germline (reference sequence). Here the CDR3 reads CASSYTKETEAFF. CDR3 bases: TGTGCCAGCAGTTACACAAAGGAGACTGAAGCTTTCTTT.

V usage is TRBV29-1 and J usage is TRBJ2-7, with D perhaps TRBD2 (5 bases). V shed 1 base and J shed 3 bases, with 13 bases lying between them. The germline V gene has CDR1 SQVTM and CDR2 ANQGSEA. The CDR3 contains 14 residues. CDR3: CSVEVGGEVYEQYF. DNA of the CDR3: TGCAGCGTTGAAGTTGGAGGTGAAGTCTACGAGCAGTACTTC.

V gene TRBV11-3 combines with J gene TRBJ1-4, with 7 bases that match TRBD1. This CDR3 spans 17 amino acids. After removal of 3 bases from V and 3 bases from J, the junction contained 10 bases not matched to a gene. CDR1 and CDR2 from the germline V gene are SGHNT and YENEEA. The CDR3 is CASSLGGGGEANEKLFF. Written as DNA, the CDR3 is TGTGCCAGCAGCTTGGGGGGAGGGGGCGAGGCTAATGAAAAACTGTTTTTT.

This clone was observed a handful of times. The rearrangement joins TRBV11-2 to TRBJ2-3; possibly TRBD2 for D (6 bases). This CDR3 region has 15 residues. V lost 4 bases and J 3 bases, leaving 14 bases between the germline ends. Germline V gene sequence: CDR1 SGHAT, CDR2 FQNNGV. The CDR3 sequence: CASSSSVGGTDTQYF. In DNA, the CDR3 is TGTGCCAGCAGCTCATCCGTGGGGGGAACAGATACGCAGTATTTT. The full variable domain, rest sourced from reference TRBV11-2 and TRBJ2-3, is EAGVAQSPRYKIIEKRQSVAFWCNPISGHATLYWYQQILGQGPKLLIQFQNNGVVDDSQLPKDRFSAERLKGVDSTLKIQPAKLEDSAVYLCASSSSVGGTDTQYFGPGTRLTVL.

V usage is TRBV30 and J usage is TRBJ1-3; D gene uncertain. The CDR3 spans 14 residues. V lost 3 bases to trimming and J lost 2 bases, with 11 bases between them. Germline V gives CDR1 GTSNPN, CDR2 SVGIG (reference sequence). CDR3 DNA: TGTGCCTGGAGCAGAGCCATAACTGGAAACACCATATATTTT. It translates to CAWSRAITGNTIYF.

This clone was found many times. The rearrangement joins TRBV9 to TRBJ2-5, with TRBD1 as a possible D gene (6 bases). V lost 3 bases, J lost 4 bases, and 13 bases lay in between. CDR3 length: 14 residues. Germline CDR1 SGDLS, CDR2 YYNGEE. The CDR3 sequence is CASSAGQRRETQYF. Written as DNA, the CDR3 is TGTGCCAGCAGCGCGGGACAACGGCGAGAGACCCAGTACTTC.

The V and J genes are TRBV4-2 and TRBJ2-2; a possible D gene is TRBD1 (6 bases). CDR1 and CDR2 from the germline V gene are LGHNA and YNFKEQ. The CDR3 loop spans 14 amino acids. Trimming removed 2 bases from V and 6 bases from J, with 10 bases in between. The CDR3 sequence: CASSQYPGAGELFF. The CDR3 region has the DNA TGTGCCAGCAGCCAATACCCAGGGGCCGGGGAGCTGTTTTTT.

In its sample, this clone was seen many times. This chain links TRBV13 with TRBJ2-3; TRBD2 is a possible D gene (6 bases). V lost 4 bases and J lost 4, with 18 bases in between. Germline V gene data show CDR1 as PRHDT and CDR2 as FYEKMQ (reference sequence). This CDR3 has 16 amino acids. The CDR3 coding sequence is TGTGCCAGCAGCTACGTAGGGCGGAGGGCGTCAGATACGCAGTATTTT. Protein product: CASSYVGRRASDTQYF.

V usage is TRBV29-1 and J usage is TRBJ1-3; 7 nucleotides align to TRBD1. The CDR3 is 14 residues long. Germline V gene data show CDR1 as SQVTM and CDR2 as ANQGSEA. The J segment lost 0 bases and the V segment lost 7 bases, leaving 6 bases of the junction unmatched. In nucleotides, the CDR3 is TGCAGCGGACTGGGACAGCTCTCTGGAAACACCATATATTTT. It yields the protein CSGLGQLSGNTIYF.

This clone has a single count. This chain joins TRBV11-3 and TRBJ2-6, with a possible D match to TRBD1 (5 bases). The length of the CDR3 is 13 residues. Per germline, CDR1 SGHNT and CDR2 YENEEA. Trimming took off 1 base at V and 9 bases at J, with 7 bases between the two ends. CDR3 in amino acids: CASSLADSNVLTF. In DNA, the CDR3 is TGTGCCAGCAGCTTAGCTGACAGCAACGTCCTGACTTTC. Supplemented by reference TRBV11-3 and TRBJ2-6, the full variable domain reads EAGVVQSPRYKIIEKKQPVAFWCNPISGHNTLYWYLQNLGQGPELLIRYENEEAVDDSQLPKDRFSAERLKGVDSTLKIQPAELGDSAVYLCASSLADSNVLTFGAGSRLTVL.

This clone was recorded only once. The chain recombines TRBV27 with TRBJ1-2; no reliable D call. The CDR3 length is 16 residues. Germline V gene data show CDR1 as MNHEY and CDR2 as SMNVEV (reference sequence). V lost 6 bases to trimming and J lost 2 bases, with 19 bases between them. CDR3 in amino acids: CASSPRTFQLNYGYTF. The CDR3 region has the DNA TGTGCCAGCAGCCCTCGGACTTTCCAACTCAACTATGGCTACACCTTC.

The rearrangement links TRBV11-2 to TRBJ2-1, with 9 bases lining up with TRBD2. This CDR3 spans 15 amino acids. Germline CDR1 reads SGHAT; CDR2 reads FQNNGV. V shed 7 bases and J 4 bases; nucleotides not matched to a gene: 8. The CDR3 DNA reads as TGTGCCAGCACCTCCGGGCGGGAGGGATACAATGAGCAGTTCTTC. Protein product: CASTSGREGYNEQFF.

The V call is TRBV28, the J call TRBJ2-7; TRBD1 matches 9 bases. CDR3 length: 16 residues. With 6 bases clipped from V and 0 bases from J, the junction kept 9 bases outside the gene matches. The germline gives CDR1 MDHEN, CDR2 SYDVKM. As DNA, the CDR3 is TGTGCCAGCAGCTCACCCGGGACAGGGTTCTCCTACGAGCAGTACTTC. It encodes CASSSPGTGFSYEQYF.

This chain links TRBV29-1 with TRBJ1-2; D unclear. Deletions cut 4 bases from V and 0 bases from J, with 21 bases between. CDR1 is SQVTM and CDR2 is ANQGSEA in the germline V gene. The CDR3 covers 17 residues. DNA for the CDR3: TGCAGCGTTGCTAGAGTCAGCTCCTTCGGTTCTAACTATGGCTACACCTTC. It encodes CSVARVSSFGSNYGYTF.

This clone was recorded once. The genes are TRBV22-1 and TRBJ2-3; the table calls TRBD2, which could not be checked here. TRBV22-1 is a recognized pseudogene. CDR3 length: 17 amino acids. The CDR3 loop reads CPGSALRRTPRGDTQYF. CDR3 nucleotide sequence: TGTCCTGGGAGCGCACTTCGCAGGACCCCCCGGGGAGATACGCAGTATTTT.

This rearrangement joins TRBV2 to TRBJ1-3; D is ambiguous. From germline, CDR1 is SNHLY and CDR2 FYNNEI. CDR3 length: 16 residues. Trimming stripped 8 bases from V and 4 bases from J, with 21 bases between. The DNA of the CDR3 is TGTGCCAGCCGACCAACCCGGACCCAGTGGGGAAACACCATATATTTT. Translated, it gives CASRPTRTQWGNTIYF.

The V and J genes are TRBV7-9 and TRBJ2-1, with 10 nucleotides matching TRBD2. Per the germline V gene, CDR1 is SEHNR and CDR2 is FQNEAQ (reference sequence). This CDR3 spans 14 amino acids. Trimming at V came to 5 bases and at J to 8 bases, leaving 6 bases not matched to a gene. CDR3 residues: CASSPGTSVHEQFF. As DNA, the CDR3 is TGTGCCAGCAGCCCTGGGACTAGCGTACATGAGCAGTTCTTC.